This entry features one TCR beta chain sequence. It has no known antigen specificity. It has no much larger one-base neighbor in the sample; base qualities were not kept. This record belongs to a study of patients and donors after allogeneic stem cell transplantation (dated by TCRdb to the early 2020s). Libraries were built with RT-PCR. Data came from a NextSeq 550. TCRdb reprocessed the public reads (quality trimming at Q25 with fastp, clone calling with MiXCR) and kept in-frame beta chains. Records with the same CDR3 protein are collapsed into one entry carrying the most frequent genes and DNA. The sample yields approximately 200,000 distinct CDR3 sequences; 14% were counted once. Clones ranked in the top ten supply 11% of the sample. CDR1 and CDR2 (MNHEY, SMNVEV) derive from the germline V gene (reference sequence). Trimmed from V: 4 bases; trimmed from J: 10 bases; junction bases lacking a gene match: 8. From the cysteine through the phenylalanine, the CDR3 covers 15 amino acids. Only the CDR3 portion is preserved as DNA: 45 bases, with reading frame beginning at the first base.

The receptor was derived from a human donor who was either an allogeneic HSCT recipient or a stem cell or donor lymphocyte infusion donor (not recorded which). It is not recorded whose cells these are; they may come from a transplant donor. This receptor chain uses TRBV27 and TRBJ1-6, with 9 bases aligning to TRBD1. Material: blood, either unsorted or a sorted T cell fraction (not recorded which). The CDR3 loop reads CASSSSGTGKSPLHF. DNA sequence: TGTGCCAGCAGTTCGTCCGGGACAGGGAAATCACCCCTCCACTTT.